This T cell receptor beta chain is drawn from a study of breast tumors, draining lymph nodes, adjacent tissues. Findings of the study overall: The data were judged consistent with most tumor T cells coming from lymph node and expanding in tumor. Compared with basal-like, luminal-like tumors shared significantly more repertoire with nontumor tissue. Tumors had less TCR diversity than lymph nodes, more than nontumor tissue.

Breast cancer patients provided tissue from their axillary draining lymph nodes. V lost 0 bases and J lost 2, with 8 bases in between. The V gene's germline CDR1 is SGHNT and CDR2 YYREEE (reference sequence). The CDR3 contains 14 residues. To note about this clonotype: The antigen is not known. A much larger clone differs from this one at a single base, so this may be a read error.

TCRdb re-called the multiplex PCR reads through MiXCR, storing one row per CDR3 protein. The table shows about 110,000 distinct CDR3 sequences, with less than 40% occurring only once. The source material was axillary lymph node tissue. V is TRBV5-4 and J is TRBJ2-5; no reliable D call. The TCR comes from a female donor with breast cancer. Some clones in this sample may be carry-over from other donors' samples. As DNA, the CDR3 is TGTGCCAGCAGCTTGGCGCAGACACAAGAGACCCAGTACTTC. Its translation: CASSLAQTQETQYF.